Presented here are 7 T cell receptor beta chains from one specimen sequenced in a study of blood T cell repertoires in COVID-19. Data came from immunoSEQ multiplex PCR; TCRdb stores just in-frame clones and leaves some out. The table lists around 94,000 clones, about 78% of them singletons. The source material was peripheral blood. These receptor sequences come from a man in his 60s with active or convalescent COVID-19.

V usage is TRBV7-2 and J usage is TRBJ1-1; TRBD1 aligns across 10 bases. Germline V CDR1 and CDR2: SGHTA, FQGNSA. V gave up 5 bases and J gave up 9 bases; unmatched junction bases: 3. The CDR3 totals 12 residues. The CDR3 reads CASSPGQGQAFF. For the CDR3, the DNA is TGTGCCAGCAGCCCGGGACAGGGGCAAGCTTTCTTT.

This clone was counted at least ten times. V usage is TRBV19 and J usage is TRBJ1-5, with 7 bases matching TRBD1. The CDR3 contains 17 residues. Germline CDR1 and CDR2: LNHDA and SQIVND (reference sequence). V lost 3 bases to trimming and J lost 3 bases; unmatched junction nucleotides: 11. CDR3 loop: CASSILPGGQSNQPQHF. CDR3 DNA: TGTGCCAGTAGTATTCTTCCCGGGGGACAGTCCAATCAGCCCCAGCATTTT.

This clone was counted between two and nine times. This chain uses TRBV6-2 or TRBV6-3 with TRBJ2-2, with 11 bases aligning to TRBD2. Unmatched junction bases numbered 13, after V lost 4 bases and J lost 0 bases. This CDR3 region has 20 residues. Germline V gene lookup returns CDR1 MNHEY and CDR2 SVGEGT. CDR3 in DNA: TGTGCCAGCAGTTTTCCTGGGACTAGCGGATTTCACCCGAACACCGGGGAGCTGTTTTTT. Translation gives CASSFPGTSGFHPNTGELFF.

This clone was detected only a few times. The rearrangement joins TRBV5-6 to TRBJ2-1; D remains ambiguous. V shed 0 bases and J shed 5 bases, with 6 bases lying between them. Germline CDR1 SGHDT, CDR2 YYEEEE. The CDR3 length is 13 residues. The CDR3 DNA is TGTGCCAGCAGCTTGGACACGAACAATGAGCAGTTCTTC. It is translated as CASSLDTNNEQFF.

J is TRBJ1-2 and V is TRBV12-3 or TRBV12-4, with 8 nucleotides matching TRBD1. V shed 7 bases and J 8 bases; nucleotides not matched to a gene: 9. The CDR3 has 13 amino acids. The CDR3 DNA follows: TGTGCCAGCACCCTTCAGGGGGCGCGGGGCTACACCTTC. Its protein product is CASTLQGARGYTF.

The rearrangement uses TRBV4-2 and TRBJ2-2; TRBD1 might be the D (6 bases). CDR1 and CDR2 from the germline V gene are LGHNA and YNFKEQ. The CDR3 has 14 residues. The germline V and J ends were trimmed by 0 bases and 6 bases, with 8 bases remaining between them. CDR3 amino acids: CASSQEAGAGELFF. CDR3 coding DNA: TGTGCCAGCAGCCAAGAGGCAGGGGCCGGGGAGCTGTTTTTT.

This clone was recorded many times. V usage is TRBV7-6 and J usage is TRBJ1-5; TRBD1 is a possible D gene (6 bases). Trimming left V 5 bases short and J 6 bases short, with 20 bases between. The length of the CDR3 is 16 residues. CDR1 SGHVS and CDR2 FNYEAQ come from the germline V gene. In nucleotides, the CDR3 is TGTGCCAGCAGCGCAGGGGCGTCCGGGTCCAGTCAGCCCCAGCATTTT. Translated: CASSAGASGSSQPQHF.